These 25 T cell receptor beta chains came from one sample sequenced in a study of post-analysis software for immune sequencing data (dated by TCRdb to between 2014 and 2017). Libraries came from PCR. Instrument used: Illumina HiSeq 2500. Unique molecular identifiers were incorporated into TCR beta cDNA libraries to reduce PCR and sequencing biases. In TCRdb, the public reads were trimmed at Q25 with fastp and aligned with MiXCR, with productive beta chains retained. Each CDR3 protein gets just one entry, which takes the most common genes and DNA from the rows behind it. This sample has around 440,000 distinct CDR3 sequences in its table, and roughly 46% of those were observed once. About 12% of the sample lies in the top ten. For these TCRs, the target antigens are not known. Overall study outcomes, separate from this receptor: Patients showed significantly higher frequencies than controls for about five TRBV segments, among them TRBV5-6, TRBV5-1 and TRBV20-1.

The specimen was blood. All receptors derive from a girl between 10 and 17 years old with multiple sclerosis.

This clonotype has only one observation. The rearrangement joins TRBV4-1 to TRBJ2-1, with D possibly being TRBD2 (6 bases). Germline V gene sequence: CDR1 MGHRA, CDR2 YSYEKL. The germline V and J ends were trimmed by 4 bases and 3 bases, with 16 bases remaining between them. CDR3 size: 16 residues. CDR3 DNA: TGCGCCAGCAGCCGAGTCGGGACTTCCAACTACAATGAGCAGTTCTTC. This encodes CASSRVGTSNYNEQFF.

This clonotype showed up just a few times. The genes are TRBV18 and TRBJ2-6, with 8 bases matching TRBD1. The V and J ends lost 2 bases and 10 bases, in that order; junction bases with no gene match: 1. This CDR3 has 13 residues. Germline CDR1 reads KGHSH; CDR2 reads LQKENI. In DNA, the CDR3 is TGTGCCAGCTCACCATGGACAGGGAACGTCCTGACTTTC. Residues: CASSPWTGNVLTF.

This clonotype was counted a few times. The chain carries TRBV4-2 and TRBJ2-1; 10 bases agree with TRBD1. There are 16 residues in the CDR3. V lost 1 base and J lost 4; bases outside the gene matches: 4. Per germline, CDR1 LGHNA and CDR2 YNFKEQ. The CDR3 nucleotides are TGTGCCAGCAGCCAAGCGGGACAGGGGTCTTACAATGAGCAGTTCTTC. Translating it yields CASSQAGQGSYNEQFF.

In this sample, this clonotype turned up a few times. This chain's CDR3 is CASSLGPAGDNEQFF. CDR3 bases: TGCGCCAGCAGCTTGGGGCCGGCGGGAGACAATGAGCAGTTCTTC. This chain joins TRBV5-1 and TRBJ2-1, with TRBD2 identical over 7 bases. Germline CDR1 SGHRS, CDR2 YFSETQ. The CDR3 contains 15 residues. V trimming: 0 bases; J trimming: 5 bases; junction bases outside the gene matches: 5.

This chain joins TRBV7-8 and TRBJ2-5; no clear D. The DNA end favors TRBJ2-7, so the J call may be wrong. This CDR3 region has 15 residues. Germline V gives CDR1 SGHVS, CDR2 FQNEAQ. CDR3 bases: TGTGCCAGCAGCCATGGGCTGACAAGGGTGGACGAGCAGTACTTC. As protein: CASSHGLTRVDEQYF.

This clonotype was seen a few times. CDR3 in DNA: TGTGCCAGCAGTTTGGACCGGTTTGTCCATGGCTACACCTTC. Protein sequence: CASSLDRFVHGYTF. The chain recombines TRBV12-3 or TRBV12-4 with TRBJ1-2, with D unclear. V was shortened by 3 bases and J by 6 bases, with 14 bases between the two germline ends. This CDR3 has 14 residues.

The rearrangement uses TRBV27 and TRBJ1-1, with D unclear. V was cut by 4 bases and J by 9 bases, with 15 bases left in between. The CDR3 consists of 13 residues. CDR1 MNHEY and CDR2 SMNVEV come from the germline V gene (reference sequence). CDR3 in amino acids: CASSWGKHLKAFF. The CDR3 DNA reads TGTGCCAGCAGTTGGGGTAAACATCTGAAAGCTTTCTTT.

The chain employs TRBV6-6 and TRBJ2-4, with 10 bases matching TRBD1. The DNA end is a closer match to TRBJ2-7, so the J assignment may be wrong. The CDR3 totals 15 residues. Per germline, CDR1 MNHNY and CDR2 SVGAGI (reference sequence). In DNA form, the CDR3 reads TGTGCCAGCAGTTACGTAGGGACAGGGGAATACGAGCAGTACTTC. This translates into CASSYVGTGEYEQYF.

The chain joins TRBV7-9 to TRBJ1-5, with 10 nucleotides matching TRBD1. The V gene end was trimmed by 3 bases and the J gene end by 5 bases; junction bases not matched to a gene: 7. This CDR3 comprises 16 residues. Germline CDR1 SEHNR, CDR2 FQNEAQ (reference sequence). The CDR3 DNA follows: TGTGCCAGCAGCTTGTGGTCCGGGACAGGGGATCAGCCCCAGCATTTT. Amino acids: CASSLWSGTGDQPQHF. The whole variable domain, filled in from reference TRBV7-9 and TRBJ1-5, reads DTGVSQNPRHKITKRGQNVTFRCDPISEHNRLYWYRQTLGQGPEFLTYFQNEAQLEKSRLLSDRFSAERPKGSFSTLEIQRTEQGDSAMYLCASSLWSGTGDQPQHFGDGTRLSIL.

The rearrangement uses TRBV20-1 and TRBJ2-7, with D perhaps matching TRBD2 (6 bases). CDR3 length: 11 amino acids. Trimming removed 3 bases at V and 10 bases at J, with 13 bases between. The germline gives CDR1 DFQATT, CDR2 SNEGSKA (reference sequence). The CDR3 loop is CSASDPSAQYF. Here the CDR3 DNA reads TGCAGTGCTAGCGACCCTAGCGCTCAGTACTTC.

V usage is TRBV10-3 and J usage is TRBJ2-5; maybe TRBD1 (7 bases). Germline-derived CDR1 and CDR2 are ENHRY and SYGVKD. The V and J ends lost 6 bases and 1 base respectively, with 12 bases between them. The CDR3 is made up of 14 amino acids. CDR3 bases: TGTGCCATCAGGGAGGGACAGACCCAAGAGACCCAGTACTTC. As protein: CAIREGQTQETQYF.

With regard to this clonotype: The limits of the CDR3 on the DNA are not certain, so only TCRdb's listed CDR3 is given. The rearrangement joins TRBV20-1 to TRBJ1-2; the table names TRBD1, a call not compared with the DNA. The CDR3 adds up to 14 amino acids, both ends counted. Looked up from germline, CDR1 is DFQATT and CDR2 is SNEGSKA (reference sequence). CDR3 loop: CSAPGQGRNYGCTF.

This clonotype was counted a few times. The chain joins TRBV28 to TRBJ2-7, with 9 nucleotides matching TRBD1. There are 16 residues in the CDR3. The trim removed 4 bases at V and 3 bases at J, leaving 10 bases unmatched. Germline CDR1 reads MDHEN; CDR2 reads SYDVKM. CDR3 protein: CASSSSGTGFRYEQYF. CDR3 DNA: TGTGCCAGCAGTTCATCCGGGACAGGGTTTCGCTACGAGCAGTACTTC.

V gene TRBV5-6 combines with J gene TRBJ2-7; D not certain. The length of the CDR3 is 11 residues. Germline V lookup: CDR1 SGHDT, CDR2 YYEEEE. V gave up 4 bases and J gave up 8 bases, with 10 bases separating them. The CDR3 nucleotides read TGTGCCAGCAGCCTGCAAACGAAGCAGTACTTC. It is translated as CASSLQTKQYF.

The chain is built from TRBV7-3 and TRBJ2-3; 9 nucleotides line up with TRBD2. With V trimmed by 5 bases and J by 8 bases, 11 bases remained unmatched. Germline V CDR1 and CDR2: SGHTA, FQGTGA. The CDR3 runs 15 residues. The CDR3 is CASSPGTSKSSTQYF. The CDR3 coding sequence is TGTGCCAGCAGCCCTGGGACTAGCAAAAGTAGTACGCAGTATTTT.

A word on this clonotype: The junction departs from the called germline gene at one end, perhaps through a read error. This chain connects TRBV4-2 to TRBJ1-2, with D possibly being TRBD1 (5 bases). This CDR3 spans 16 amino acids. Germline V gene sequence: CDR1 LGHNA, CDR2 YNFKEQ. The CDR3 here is CAGSQDPGQGGIGYTF. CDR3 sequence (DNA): TGTGCCGGCAGCCAAGATCCCGGGCAGGGAGGGATCGGCTACACCTTC.

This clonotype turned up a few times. The CDR3 loop is CSVDAGLYNEQFF. In DNA, the CDR3 is TGCAGCGTTGATGCGGGACTTTACAATGAGCAGTTCTTC. V gene TRBV29-1 combines with J gene TRBJ2-1, with a possible D match to TRBD2 (6 bases). The CDR3 spans 13 residues. Germline loops: CDR1 SQVTM, CDR2 ANQGSEA. V dropped 3 bases and J dropped 4 bases, with 10 bases sitting between them.

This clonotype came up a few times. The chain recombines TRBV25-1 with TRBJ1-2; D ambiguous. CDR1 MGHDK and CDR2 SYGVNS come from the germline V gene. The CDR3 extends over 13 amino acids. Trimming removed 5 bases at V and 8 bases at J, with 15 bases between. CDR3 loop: CASSSGPGGGYTF. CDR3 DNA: TGTGCCAGCAGTTCCGGGCCTGGAGGCGGCTACACCTTC.

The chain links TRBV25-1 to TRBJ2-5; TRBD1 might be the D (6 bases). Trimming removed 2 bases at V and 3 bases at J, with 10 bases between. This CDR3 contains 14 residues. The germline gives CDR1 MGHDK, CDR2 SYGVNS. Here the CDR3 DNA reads TGTGCCAGCAGTGAAGGCGCAGGGGAAGAGACCCAGTACTTC. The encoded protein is CASSEGAGEETQYF.

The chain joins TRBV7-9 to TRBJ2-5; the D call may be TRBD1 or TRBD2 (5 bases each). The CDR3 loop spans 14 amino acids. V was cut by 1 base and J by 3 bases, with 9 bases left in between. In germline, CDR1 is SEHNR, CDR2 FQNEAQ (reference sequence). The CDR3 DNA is TGTGCCAGCAGCTTAGTTGGGGGTAAAGAGACCCAGTACTTC. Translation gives CASSLVGGKETQYF.

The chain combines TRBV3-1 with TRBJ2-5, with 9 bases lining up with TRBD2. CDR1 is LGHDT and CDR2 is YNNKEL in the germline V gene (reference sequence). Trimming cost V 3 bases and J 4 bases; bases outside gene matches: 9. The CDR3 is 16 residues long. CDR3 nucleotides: TGTGCCAGCAGCCATAGGCTAGCGGGAATTGGAGAGACCCAGTACTTC. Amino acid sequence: CASSHRLAGIGETQYF.

The CDR3 DNA follows: TGCAGCGTTGAAGATCTAAACTCTGGGGCCAACGTCCTGACTTTC. Its protein is CSVEDLNSGANVLTF. V and J are TRBV29-1 and TRBJ2-6; D uncertain. CDR1 is SQVTM, CDR2 ANQGSEA, per germline. CDR3 length: 15 amino acids. V shed 0 bases and J shed 0 bases, with 6 bases lying between them.

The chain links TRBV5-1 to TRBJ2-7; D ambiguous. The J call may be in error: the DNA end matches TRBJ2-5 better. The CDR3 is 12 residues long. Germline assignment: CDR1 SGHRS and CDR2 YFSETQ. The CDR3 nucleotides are TGCGCCAGCAGCTGGTCGGGCGAGACCCAGTACTTC. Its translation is CASSWSGETQYF.

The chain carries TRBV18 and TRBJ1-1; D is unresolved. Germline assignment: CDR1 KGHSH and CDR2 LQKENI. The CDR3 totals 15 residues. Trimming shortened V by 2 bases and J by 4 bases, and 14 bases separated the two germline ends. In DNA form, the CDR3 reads TGTGCCAGCTCACCATATCTCACGGCGAGCACTGAAGCTTTCTTT. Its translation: CASSPYLTASTEAFF.

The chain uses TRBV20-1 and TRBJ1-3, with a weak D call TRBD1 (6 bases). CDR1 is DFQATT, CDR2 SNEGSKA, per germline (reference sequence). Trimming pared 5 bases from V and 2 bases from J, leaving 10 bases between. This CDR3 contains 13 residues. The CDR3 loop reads CSAAQGPGNTIYF. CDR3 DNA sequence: TGCAGTGCTGCCCAGGGGCCTGGAAACACCATATATTTT.